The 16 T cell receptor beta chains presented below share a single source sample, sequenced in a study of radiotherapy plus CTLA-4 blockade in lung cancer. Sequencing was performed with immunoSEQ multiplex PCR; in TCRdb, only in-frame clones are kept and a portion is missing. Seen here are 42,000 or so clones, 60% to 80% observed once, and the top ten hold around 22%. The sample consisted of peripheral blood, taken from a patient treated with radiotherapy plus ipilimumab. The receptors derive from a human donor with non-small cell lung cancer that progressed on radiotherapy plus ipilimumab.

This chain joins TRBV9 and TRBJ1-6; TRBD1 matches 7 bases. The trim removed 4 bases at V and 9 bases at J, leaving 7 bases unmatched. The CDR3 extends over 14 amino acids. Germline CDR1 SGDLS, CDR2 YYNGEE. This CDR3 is CASSTRQGSSPLHF. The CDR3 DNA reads TGTGCCAGCAGCACAAGACAGGGTAGTTCACCCCTCCACTTT.

The CDR3 reads CASSLGGTGANYGYTF. The CDR3 DNA follows: TGTGCCAGCAGCTTGGGCGGGACAGGGGCTAACTATGGCTACACCTTC. The V and J genes are TRBV5-6 and TRBJ1-2, with 10 bases aligning to TRBD1. The V gene end was trimmed by 0 bases and the J gene end by 0 bases; junction bases not matched to a gene: 2. In germline, CDR1 is SGHDT, CDR2 YYEEEE. There are 16 residues in the CDR3.

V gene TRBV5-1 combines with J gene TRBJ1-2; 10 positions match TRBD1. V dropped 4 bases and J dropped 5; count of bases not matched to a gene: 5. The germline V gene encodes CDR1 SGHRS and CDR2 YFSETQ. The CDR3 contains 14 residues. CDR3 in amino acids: CASSNRDRGYGYTF. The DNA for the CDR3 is TGCGCCAGCAGCAACCGGGACAGGGGATATGGCTACACCTTC.

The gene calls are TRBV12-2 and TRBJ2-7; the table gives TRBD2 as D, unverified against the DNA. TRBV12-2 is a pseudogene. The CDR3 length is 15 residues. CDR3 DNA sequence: TGTGCAAGTCGCTTAAATCGGGACTACTACTACGAGCAGTACTTC. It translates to CASRLNRDYYYEQYF.

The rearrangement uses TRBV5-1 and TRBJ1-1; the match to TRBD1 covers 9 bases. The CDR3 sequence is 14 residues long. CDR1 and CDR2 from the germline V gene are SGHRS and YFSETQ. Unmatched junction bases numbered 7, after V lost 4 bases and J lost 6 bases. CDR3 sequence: CASSRTGDGPEAFF. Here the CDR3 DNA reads TGCGCCAGCAGCCGGACAGGGGACGGGCCTGAAGCTTTCTTT.

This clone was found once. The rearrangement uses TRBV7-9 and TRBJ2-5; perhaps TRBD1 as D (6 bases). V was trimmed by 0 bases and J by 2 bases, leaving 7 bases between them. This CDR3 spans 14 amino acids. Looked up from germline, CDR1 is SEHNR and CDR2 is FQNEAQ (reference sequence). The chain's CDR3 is CASSLAGAQETQYF. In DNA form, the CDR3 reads TGTGCCAGCAGCTTAGCGGGGGCACAAGAGACCCAGTACTTC.

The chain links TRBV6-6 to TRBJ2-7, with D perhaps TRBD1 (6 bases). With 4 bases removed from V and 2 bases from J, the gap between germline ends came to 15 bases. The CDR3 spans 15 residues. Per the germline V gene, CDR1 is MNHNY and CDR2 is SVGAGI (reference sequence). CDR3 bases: TGTGCCAGCAGTTCCCACGGACAGACCGCCTACGAGCAGTACTTC. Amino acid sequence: CASSSHGQTAYEQYF.

DNA for the CDR3: TGTGCCAGCTCACAAACAGCGGGGGGTCCAAGCTCCTACGAGCAGTACTTC. This gives the protein CASSQTAGGPSSYEQYF. The V and J genes are TRBV7-6 and TRBJ2-5; TRBD2 matches at 9 bases. The J call may be incorrect, as the DNA end agrees better with TRBJ2-7. Germline V gives CDR1 SGHVS, CDR2 FNYEAQ. This CDR3 is built from 17 residues.

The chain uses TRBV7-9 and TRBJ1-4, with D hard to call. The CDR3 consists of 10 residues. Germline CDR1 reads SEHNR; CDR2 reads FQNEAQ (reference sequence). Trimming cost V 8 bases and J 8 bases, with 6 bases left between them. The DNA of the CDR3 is TGTGCCAGCTCCGGGGAAAAACTGTTTTTT. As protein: CASSGEKLFF.

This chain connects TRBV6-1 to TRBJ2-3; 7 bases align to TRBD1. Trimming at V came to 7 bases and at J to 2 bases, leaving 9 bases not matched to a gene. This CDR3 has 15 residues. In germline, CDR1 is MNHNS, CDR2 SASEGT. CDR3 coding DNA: TGTGCCAGCATCTTTTCGGGACAGACCACAGATACGCAGTATTTT. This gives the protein CASIFSGQTTDTQYF.

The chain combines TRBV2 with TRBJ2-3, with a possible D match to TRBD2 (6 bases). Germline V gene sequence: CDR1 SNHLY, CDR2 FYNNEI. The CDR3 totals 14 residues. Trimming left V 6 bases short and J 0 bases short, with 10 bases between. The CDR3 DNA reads TGTGCCAGCAGCCTGAGCGGGAGCACAGATACGCAGTATTTT. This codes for CASSLSGSTDTQYF.

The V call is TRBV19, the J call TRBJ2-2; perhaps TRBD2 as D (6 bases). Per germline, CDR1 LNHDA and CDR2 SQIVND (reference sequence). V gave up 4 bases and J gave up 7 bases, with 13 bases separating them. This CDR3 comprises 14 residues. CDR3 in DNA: TGTGCCAGTAGTACCGACTGGGGGGACGGGGAGCTGTTTTTT. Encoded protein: CASSTDWGDGELFF.

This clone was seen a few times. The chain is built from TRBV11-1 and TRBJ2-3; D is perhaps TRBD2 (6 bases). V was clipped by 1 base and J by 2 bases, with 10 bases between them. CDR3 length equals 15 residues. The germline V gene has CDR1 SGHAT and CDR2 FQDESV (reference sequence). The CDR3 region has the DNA TGTGCCAGCAGCTTAGATGGAGGGACCACAGATACGCAGTATTTT. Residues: CASSLDGGTTDTQYF.

The chain's CDR3 is CASSPGQAHGYTF. CDR3 DNA: TGTGCCAGCAGCCCTGGACAGGCGCATGGCTACACCTTC. The chain employs TRBV11-2 and TRBJ1-2, with TRBD1 matching over 7 bases. Looked up from germline, CDR1 is SGHAT and CDR2 is FQNNGV. The trim removed 5 bases at V and 6 bases at J, leaving 6 bases unmatched. This CDR3 has 13 residues. The variable domain in full, with the rest retrieved from reference TRBV11-2 and TRBJ1-2, is EAGVAQSPRYKIIEKRQSVAFWCNPISGHATLYWYQQILGQGPKLLIQFQNNGVVDDSQLPKDRFSAERLKGVDSTLKIQPAKLEDSAVYLCASSPGQAHGYTFGSGTRLTVV.

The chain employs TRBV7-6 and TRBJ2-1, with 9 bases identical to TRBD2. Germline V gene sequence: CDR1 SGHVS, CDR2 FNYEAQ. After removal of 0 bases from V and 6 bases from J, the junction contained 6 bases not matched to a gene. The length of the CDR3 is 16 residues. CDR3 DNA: TGTGCCAGCAGCTTAGCGCGGGGGGGCCAAAGCAATGAGCAGTTCTTC. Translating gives CASSLARGGQSNEQFF. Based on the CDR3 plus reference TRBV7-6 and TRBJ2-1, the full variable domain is GAGVSQSPRYKVTKRGQDVALRCDPISGHVSLYWYRQALGQGPEFLTYFNYEAQQDKSGLPNDRFSAERPEGSISTLTIQRTEQRDSAMYRCASSLARGGQSNEQFFGPGTRLTVL.

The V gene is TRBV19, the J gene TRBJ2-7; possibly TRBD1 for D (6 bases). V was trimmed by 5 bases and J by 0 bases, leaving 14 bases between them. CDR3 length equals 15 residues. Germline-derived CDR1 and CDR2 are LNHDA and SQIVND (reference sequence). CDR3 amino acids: CASSPSGQSSYEQYF. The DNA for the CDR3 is TGTGCCAGTAGTCCCTCCGGACAGAGCTCCTACGAGCAGTACTTC.